This TCR beta chain was observed in a study of T-cell reconstitution after alpha-beta-depleted transplantation in children. Study-level results: The origin of high day-60 TCRbeta diversity in some patients lay in surviving recipient T cells and thymic progenitors. About two months after transplant, alpha-beta T cells reportedly came from several hundred expanded graft clones. Once a year had passed after transplant, T-cell counts and diversity came mostly from newly produced T cells.

Preparation of the TCRbeta library used unique molecular identifiers. MiXCR was run by TCRdb on the PCR reads, yielding one entry per CDR3 protein. The top ten hold roughly a quarter of the sample, which has fewer than 350,000 distinct CDR3 sequences, approximately 10% seen once. A word on this clonotype: Its antigen remains unknown.

Trimming at V came to 2 bases and at J to 2 bases, leaving 8 bases not matched to a gene. Germline V gene sequence: CDR1 SEHNR, CDR2 FQNEAQ (reference sequence). There are 17 residues in the CDR3. V usage is TRBV7-9 and J usage is TRBJ2-5; 10 nucleotides line up with TRBD2. This sequence was found in a male patient between 2 and 10 years old who had a stem cell transplant for chronic granulomatous disease, so the T cells may come from the graft donor. The input for sequencing was peripheral blood, taken 180 days after TCRalphabeta/CD19-depleted stem cell transplant. The chain's CDR3 is CASSLNRVSGRQETQYF. The DNA for the CDR3 is TGTGCCAGCAGCTTAAACAGGGTTAGCGGGAGGCAAGAGACCCAGTACTTC.